The clone carrying this T cell receptor beta chain has just one count. As handled by the study authors: Researchers report that nucleated cell counts were estimated from reference gene primer amplification. Repertoires were generated with immunoSEQ multiplex PCR, while TCRdb's copy carries only in-frame clones and drops some. That table supplies the V and J calls and clone size; D and trimming were determined from the DNA. The repertoire consists of about 280,000 clones, with roughly four fifths occurring once and the leading ten covering over 4%. This sample is part of a study of blood T cell repertoires in COVID-19. Participant-given clinical history determined each cohort assignment. This clonotype originated in a man aged 40-55 years who had been exposed to COVID-19. Sequenced sample: PBMCs or T cells enriched from blood (not recorded which).

The CDR3 DNA sequence: TGCGCCAGCAGCGTAGCAGGGGGCTTGCGGAACACTGAAGCTTTCTTT. It codes for CASSVAGGLRNTEAFF. The gene calls are TRBV5-1 and TRBJ1-1; TRBD1 aligns across 8 bases. This CDR3 region has 16 residues. Unmatched junction bases numbered 9, after V lost 4 bases and J lost 1 base. Germline V gives CDR1 SGHRS, CDR2 YFSETQ.